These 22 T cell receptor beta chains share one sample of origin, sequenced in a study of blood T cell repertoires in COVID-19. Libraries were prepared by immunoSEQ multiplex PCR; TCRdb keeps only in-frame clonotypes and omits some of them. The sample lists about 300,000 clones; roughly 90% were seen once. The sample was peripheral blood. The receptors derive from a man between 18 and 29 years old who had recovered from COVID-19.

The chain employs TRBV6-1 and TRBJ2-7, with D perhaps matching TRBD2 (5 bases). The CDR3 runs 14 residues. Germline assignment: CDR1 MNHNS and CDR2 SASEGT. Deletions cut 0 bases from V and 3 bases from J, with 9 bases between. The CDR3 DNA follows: TGTGCCAGCAGTGAAGCGAGTCGGGGCTACGAGCAGTACTTC. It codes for CASSEASRGYEQYF.

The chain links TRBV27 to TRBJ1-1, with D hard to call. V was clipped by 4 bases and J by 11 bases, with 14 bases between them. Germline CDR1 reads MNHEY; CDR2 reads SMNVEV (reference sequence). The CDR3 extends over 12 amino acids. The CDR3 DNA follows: TGTGCCAGCAGTTCTCGGAGTTCGAGTGCTTTCTTT. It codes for CASSSRSSSAFF.

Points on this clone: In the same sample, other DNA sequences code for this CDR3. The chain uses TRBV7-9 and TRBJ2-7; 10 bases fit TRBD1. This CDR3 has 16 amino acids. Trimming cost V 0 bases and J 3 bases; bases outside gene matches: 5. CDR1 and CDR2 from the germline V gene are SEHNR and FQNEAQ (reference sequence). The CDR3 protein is CASSLALRDRGYEQYF. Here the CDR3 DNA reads TGTGCCAGCAGCTTAGCTCTCCGGGACAGGGGCTACGAGCAGTACTTC.

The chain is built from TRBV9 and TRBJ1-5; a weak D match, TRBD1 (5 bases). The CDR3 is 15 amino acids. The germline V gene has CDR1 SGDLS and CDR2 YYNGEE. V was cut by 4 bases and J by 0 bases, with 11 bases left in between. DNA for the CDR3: TGTGCCAGCAGCAGGGGTTCTAGTAGCAATCAGCCCCAGCATTTT. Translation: CASSRGSSSNQPQHF.

The chain's CDR3 is CASSFYTSGSDEQFF. The CDR3 DNA reads TGCGCCAGCAGCTTTTACACTAGCGGGAGCGATGAGCAGTTCTTC. The chain carries TRBV5-1 and TRBJ2-1, with TRBD2 identical over 11 bases. The CDR3 extends over 15 amino acids. CDR1 SGHRS and CDR2 YFSETQ come from the germline V gene. Unmatched junction bases numbered 6, after V lost 2 bases and J lost 8 bases.

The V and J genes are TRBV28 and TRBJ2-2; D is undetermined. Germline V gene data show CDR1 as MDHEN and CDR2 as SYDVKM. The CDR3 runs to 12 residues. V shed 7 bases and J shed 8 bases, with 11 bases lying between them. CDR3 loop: CASTEEGGELFF. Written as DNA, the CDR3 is TGTGCCAGCACCGAGGAAGGAGGGGAGCTGTTTTTT.

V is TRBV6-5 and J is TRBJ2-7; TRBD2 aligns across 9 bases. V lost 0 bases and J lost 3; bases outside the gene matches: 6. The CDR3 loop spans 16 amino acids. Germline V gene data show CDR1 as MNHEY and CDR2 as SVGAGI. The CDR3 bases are TGTGCCAGCAGTTACTCGACCAGCGGGGGGATCTACGAGCAGTACTTC. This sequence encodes CASSYSTSGGIYEQYF.

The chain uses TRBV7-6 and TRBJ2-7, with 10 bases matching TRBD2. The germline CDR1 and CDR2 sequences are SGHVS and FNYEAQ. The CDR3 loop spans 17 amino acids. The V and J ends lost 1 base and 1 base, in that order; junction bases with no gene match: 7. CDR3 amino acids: CASSLDAGTSVSYEQYF. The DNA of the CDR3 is TGTGCCAGCAGCTTAGATGCCGGGACTAGCGTTTCCTACGAGCAGTACTTC. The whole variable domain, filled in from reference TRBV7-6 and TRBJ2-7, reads GAGVSQSPRYKVTKRGQDVALRCDPISGHVSLYWYRQALGQGPEFLTYFNYEAQQDKSGLPNDRFSAERPEGSISTLTIQRTEQRDSAMYRCASSLDAGTSVSYEQYFGPGTRLTVT.

This chain's CDR3 is CASSIHLAGDVGNQPQHF. The CDR3, as DNA: TGTGCCAGCAGCATACACCTCGCAGGGGACGTTGGCAATCAGCCCCAGCATTTT. The gene calls are TRBV7-8 and TRBJ1-5; D perhaps matches TRBD1 (6 bases). Trimming left V 5 bases short and J 2 bases short, with 22 bases between. The CDR3 spans 18 residues. Per the germline V gene, CDR1 is SGHVS and CDR2 is FQNEAQ.

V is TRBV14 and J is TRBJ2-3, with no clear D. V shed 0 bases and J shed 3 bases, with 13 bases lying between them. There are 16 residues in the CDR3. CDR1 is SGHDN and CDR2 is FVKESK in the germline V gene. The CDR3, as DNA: TGTGCCAGCAGCCAAGACCTCGAGGTTTGGACAGATACGCAGTATTTT. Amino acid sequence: CASSQDLEVWTDTQYF.

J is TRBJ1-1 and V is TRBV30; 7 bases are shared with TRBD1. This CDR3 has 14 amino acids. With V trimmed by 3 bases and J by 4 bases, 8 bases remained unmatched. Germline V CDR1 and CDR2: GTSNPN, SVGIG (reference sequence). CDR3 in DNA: TGTGCCTGGAGGCCCGACAGGGTCAGCACTGAAGCTTTCTTT. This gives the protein CAWRPDRVSTEAFF.

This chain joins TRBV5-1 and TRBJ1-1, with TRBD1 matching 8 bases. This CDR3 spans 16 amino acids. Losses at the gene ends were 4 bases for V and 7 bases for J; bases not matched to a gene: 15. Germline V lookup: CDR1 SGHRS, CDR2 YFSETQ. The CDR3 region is CASSPTEGQVKDEAFF. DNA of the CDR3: TGCGCCAGCAGCCCGACTGAGGGACAGGTGAAGGATGAAGCTTTCTTT.

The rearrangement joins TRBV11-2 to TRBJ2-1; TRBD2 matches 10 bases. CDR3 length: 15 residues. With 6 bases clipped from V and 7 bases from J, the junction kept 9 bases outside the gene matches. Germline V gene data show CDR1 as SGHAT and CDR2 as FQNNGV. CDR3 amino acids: CASSPGLAAENEQFF. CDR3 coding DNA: TGTGCCAGCAGTCCTGGACTAGCGGCGGAGAATGAGCAGTTCTTC.

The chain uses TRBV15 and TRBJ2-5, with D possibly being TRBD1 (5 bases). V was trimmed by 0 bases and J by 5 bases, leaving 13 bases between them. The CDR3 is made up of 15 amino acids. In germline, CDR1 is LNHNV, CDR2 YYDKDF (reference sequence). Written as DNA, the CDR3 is TGTGCCACCAGCAGAGATAACCAGGGCCCTGAGACCCAGTACTTC. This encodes CATSRDNQGPETQYF.

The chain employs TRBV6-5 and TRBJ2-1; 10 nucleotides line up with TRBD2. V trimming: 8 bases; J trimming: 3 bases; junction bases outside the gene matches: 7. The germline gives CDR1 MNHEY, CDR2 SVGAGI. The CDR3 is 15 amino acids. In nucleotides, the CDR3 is TGTGCCAGCTTAAAGCGGGAGGGAAACTACAATGAGCAGTTCTTC. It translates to CASLKREGNYNEQFF.

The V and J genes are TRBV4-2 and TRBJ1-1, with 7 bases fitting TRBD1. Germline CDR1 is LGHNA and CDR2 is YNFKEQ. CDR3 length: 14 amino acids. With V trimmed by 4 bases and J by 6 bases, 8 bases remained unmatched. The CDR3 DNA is TGTGCCAGCAGCCTAGGGGGCGTCGACGCTGAAGCTTTCTTT. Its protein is CASSLGGVDAEAFF.

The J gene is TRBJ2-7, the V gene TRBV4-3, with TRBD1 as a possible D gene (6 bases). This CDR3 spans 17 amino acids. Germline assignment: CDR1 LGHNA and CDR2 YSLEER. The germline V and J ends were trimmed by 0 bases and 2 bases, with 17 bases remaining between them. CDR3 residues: CASSQDLVTGVTYEQYF. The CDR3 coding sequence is TGCGCCAGCAGCCAAGATTTGGTGACAGGTGTAACCTACGAGCAGTACTTC.

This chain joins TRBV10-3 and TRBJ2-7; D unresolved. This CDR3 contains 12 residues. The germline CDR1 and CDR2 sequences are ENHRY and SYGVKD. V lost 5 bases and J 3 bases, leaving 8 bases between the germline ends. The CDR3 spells CAISFTDYEQYF. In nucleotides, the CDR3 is TGTGCCATCAGTTTTACTGACTACGAGCAGTACTTC.

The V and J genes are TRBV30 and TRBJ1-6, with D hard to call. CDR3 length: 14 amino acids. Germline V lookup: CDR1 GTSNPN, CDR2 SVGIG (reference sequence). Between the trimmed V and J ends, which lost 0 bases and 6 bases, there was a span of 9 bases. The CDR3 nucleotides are TGTGCCTGGAGTGTTGGGCGGGCTAATTCACCCCTCCACTTT. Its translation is CAWSVGRANSPLHF.

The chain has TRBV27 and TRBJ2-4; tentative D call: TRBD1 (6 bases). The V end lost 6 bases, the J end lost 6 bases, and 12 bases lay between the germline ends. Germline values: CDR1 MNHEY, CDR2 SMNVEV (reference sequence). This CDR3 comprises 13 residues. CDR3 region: CASRWQGTNIQYF. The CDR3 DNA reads TGTGCCAGCAGATGGCAGGGGACAAACATTCAGTACTTC.

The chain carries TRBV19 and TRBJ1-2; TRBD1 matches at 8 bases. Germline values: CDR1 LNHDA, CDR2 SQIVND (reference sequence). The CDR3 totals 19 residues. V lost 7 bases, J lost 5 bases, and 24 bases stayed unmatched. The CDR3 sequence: CASMALPGQGSRGKYGYTF. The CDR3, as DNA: TGTGCCAGTATGGCCCTTCCTGGACAGGGAAGTCGGGGTAAATATGGCTACACCTTC.

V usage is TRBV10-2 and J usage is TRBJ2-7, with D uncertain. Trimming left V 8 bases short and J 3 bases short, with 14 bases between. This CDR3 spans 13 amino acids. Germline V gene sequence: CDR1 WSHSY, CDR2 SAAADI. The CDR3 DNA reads TGCGCCAGCGGCTCGACGCGGAACTACGAGCAGTACTTC. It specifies CASGSTRNYEQYF.